A single sample is the source of the 15 T cell receptor beta chains below, sequenced in a study of radiotherapy plus CTLA-4 blockade in lung cancer. Clones were read by immunoSEQ multiplex PCR, and TCRdb kept only the in-frame ones, dropping some. The sample contains approximately 19,000 clones, 86% of which appear only once. This specimen was peripheral blood, taken from a patient treated with radiotherapy plus ipilimumab. Every receptor here comes from a human donor with non-small cell lung cancer whose response to radiotherapy plus ipilimumab could not be evaluated.

CDR3 residues: CASSSSGTSAETQYF. CDR3 in DNA: TGTGCCAGCAGCTCCTCCGGGACTAGCGCAGAGACCCAGTACTTC. The chain combines TRBV7-8 with TRBJ2-5, with TRBD2 identical over 10 bases. V was pared by 4 bases and J by 4 bases, with 6 bases of the junction left unmatched. The CDR3 runs to 15 residues. The germline gives CDR1 SGHVS, CDR2 FQNEAQ.

The rearrangement links TRBV7-9 to TRBJ2-1; TRBD2 matches 8 bases. Looked up from germline, CDR1 is SEHNR and CDR2 is FQNEAQ (reference sequence). The V segment lost 3 bases and the J segment 6 bases; nucleotides outside the gene matches: 10. The CDR3 length is 16 residues. The CDR3 coding sequence is TGTGCCAGCAGCTTCCCCCCTAGCGGGTGGGGCAATGAGCAGTTCTTC. This codes for CASSFPPSGWGNEQFF.

In this sample, this clone turned up once. CDR3 nucleotide sequence: TGTGCCAGTAGTATAGACCCCCTGGCCCCTCAGCAGTACTTC. Its translation is CASSIDPLAPQQYF. The rearrangement links TRBV19 to TRBJ2-7; D not certain. This CDR3 spans 14 amino acids. The V gene's germline CDR1 is LNHDA and CDR2 SQIVND (reference sequence). The ends were cut back, 0 bases at V and 8 bases at J, with 14 bases in the middle.

This chain joins TRBV5-4 and TRBJ1-2, with 8 bases that match TRBD1. The CDR3 loop spans 15 amino acids. In germline, CDR1 is SGHNT, CDR2 YYREEE (reference sequence). J was trimmed by 4 bases and V by 6 bases; bases with no gene match: 11. The CDR3 sequence is CASTPGRTGSYGYTF. In DNA, the CDR3 is TGTGCCAGCACTCCAGGGCGGACAGGGAGCTATGGCTACACCTTC. The full variable domain, with the rest looked up from reference TRBV5-4 and TRBJ1-2, is ETGVTQSPTHLIKTRGQQVTLRCSSQSGHNTVSWYQQALGQGPQFIFQYYREEENGRGNFPPRFSGLQFPNYSSELNVNALELDDSALYLCASTPGRTGSYGYTFGSGTRLTVV.

The V gene is TRBV28, the J gene TRBJ2-2; perhaps TRBD1 as D (6 bases). CDR3 length: 15 residues. V was clipped by 6 bases and J by 1 base, with 12 bases between them. Per germline, CDR1 MDHEN and CDR2 SYDVKM. The chain's CDR3 is CASRETGLNTGELFF. As DNA, the CDR3 is TGTGCCAGCAGGGAAACAGGGTTGAACACCGGGGAGCTGTTTTTT. The variable domain in full, with the rest retrieved from reference TRBV28 and TRBJ2-2, is DVKVTQSSRYLVKRTGEKVFLECVQDMDHENMFWYRQDPGLGLRLIYFSYDVKMKEKGDIPEGYSVSREKKERFSLILESASTNQTSMYLCASRETGLNTGELFFGEGSRLTVL.

The chain links TRBV4-3 to TRBJ2-7, with 7 nucleotides matching TRBD1. In germline, CDR1 is LGHNA, CDR2 YSLEER. V dropped 0 bases and J dropped 2; count of bases not matched to a gene: 4. There are 15 residues in the CDR3. The CDR3 reads CASSQDRDSTYEQYF. Written as DNA, the CDR3 is TGCGCCAGCAGCCAAGACCGGGACAGTACCTACGAGCAGTACTTC.

This clone was observed a handful of times. The V and J genes are TRBV14 and TRBJ1-2; D is unresolved. Per the germline V gene, CDR1 is SGHDN and CDR2 is FVKESK. Deletions cut 0 bases from V and 6 bases from J, with 35 bases between. CDR3 length: 22 residues. CDR3: CASSQDPVWFGRLNSTSDGYTF. Written as DNA, the CDR3 is TGTGCCAGCAGCCAAGATCCGGTTTGGTTTGGTCGGCTGAACAGCACATCGGATGGCTACACCTTC.

The CDR3: CASSQVTGISGNTIYF. DNA for the CDR3: TGTGCCAGCAGCCAGGTCACAGGGATTTCTGGAAACACCATATATTTT. This rearrangement joins TRBV14 to TRBJ1-3; D possibly corresponds to TRBD1 (6 bases). The CDR3 is 16 amino acids. Per germline, CDR1 SGHDN and CDR2 FVKESK. With 3 bases removed from V and 1 base from J, the gap between germline ends came to 13 bases.

The chain employs TRBV28 and TRBJ1-2, with 8 positions matching TRBD1. The CDR3 spans 13 residues. The V gene's germline CDR1 is MDHEN and CDR2 SYDVKM. Trimming removed 1 base from V and 8 bases from J; junction bases left unmatched: 3. The CDR3 is CASSLSRGPGYTF. The DNA of the CDR3 is TGTGCCAGCAGTTTATCCAGGGGGCCCGGCTACACCTTC.

The chain joins TRBV18 to TRBJ2-3; a possible D gene is TRBD2 (7 bases). V lost 4 bases to trimming and J lost 1 base, with 18 bases between them. The V gene's germline CDR1 is KGHSH and CDR2 LQKENI. The CDR3 sequence is 17 residues long. Here the CDR3 reads CASSQQSSGTRTDTQYF. The CDR3 region has the DNA TGTGCCAGCTCACAACAATCGAGCGGGACACGCACAGATACGCAGTATTTT.

The V and J genes are TRBV11-3 and TRBJ2-1; 10 nucleotides agree with TRBD2. The germline gives CDR1 SGHNT, CDR2 YENEEA. V trimming: 3 bases; J trimming: 9 bases; junction bases outside the gene matches: 8. The CDR3 loop spans 15 amino acids. The DNA of the CDR3 is TGTGCCAGCAGCTTCGCTAGCGGGAGTGGGGGTGAGCAGTTCTTC. Its translation is CASSFASGSGGEQFF.

J is TRBJ1-1 and V is TRBV19; D not resolved. The germline V gene encodes CDR1 LNHDA and CDR2 SQIVND (reference sequence). This CDR3 region has 11 residues. Deletions cut 7 bases from V and 0 bases from J, with 3 bases between. The CDR3 sequence is CASTMNTEAFF. In nucleotides, the CDR3 is TGTGCCAGTACAATGAACACTGAAGCTTTCTTT.

The V call is TRBV21-1, the J call TRBJ2-7; the table's D call, TRBD2, was not checked against the DNA. TRBV21-1 counts as a pseudogene. The CDR3 sequence is 15 residues long. CDR3 in DNA: TGTGCCAGCAGCAAAGCCTTCGAGGCAGTTTACGAGCAGTACTTC. Amino acid sequence: CASSKAFEAVYEQYF.

V and J are TRBV19 and TRBJ2-7; D remains ambiguous. The ends were cut back, 4 bases at V and 0 bases at J, with 10 bases in the middle. There are 14 residues in the CDR3. Germline CDR1 reads LNHDA; CDR2 reads SQIVND (reference sequence). The CDR3 region has the DNA TGTGCCAGTAGTAGAGAAGCCAACTCCTACGAGCAGTACTTC. It encodes CASSREANSYEQYF. The full variable domain, completed using reference TRBV19 and TRBJ2-7, is DGGITQSPKYLFRKEGQNVTLSCEQNLNHDAMYWYRQDPGQGLRLIYYSQIVNDFQKGDIAEGYSVSREKKESFPLTVTSAQKNPTAFYLCASSREANSYEQYFGPGTRLTVT.

This clone was counted once. The chain is built from TRBV28 and TRBJ2-3; D not certain. V was pared by 4 bases and J by 1 base, with 15 bases between. The germline CDR1 and CDR2 sequences are MDHEN and SYDVKM. CDR3 size: 16 residues. Here the CDR3 reads CASSSVLEAGTDTQYF. The CDR3 DNA reads as TGTGCCAGCAGTTCGGTTCTTGAGGCTGGCACAGATACGCAGTATTTT.